Listed below are T cell receptor beta chains from one sample, sequenced in a study of T cells in localized non-small cell lung cancer. Assay used: immunoSEQ multiplex PCR; TCRdb lists only in-frame clones, some missing. The sample holds about 970 clones, less than 25% seen once. The sequences come from lung tumor tissue, collected before any cancer treatment. The receptor set was obtained from a woman aged 35-75 years with stage I squamous cell lung carcinoma. CDR3s include the opening cysteine and the closing phenylalanine or tryptophan. The D gene is left open where the match is weak. Size values are once, few and many counts, or a class for expanded clones, and some rows have none.

>NA|TRBJ2-7|NA|14|TRBV19
CASSIDGSSYEQYF
TGTGCCAGTAGTATAGACGGGAGCTCCTACGAGCAGTACTTC
>TRBD1|TRBJ2-7|NA|15|TRBV11-3
CASSLGPGTGNEQYF
TGTGCCAGCAGCTTGGGACCCGGGACAGGTAACGAGCAGTACTTC
>NA|TRBJ2-1|NA|12|TRBV18
CASSGPHNEQFF
TGTGCCAGCTCAGGGCCGCACAATGAGCAGTTCTTC
>NA|TRBJ1-5|NA|14|TRBV30
CAWSLDTSNQPQHF
TGTGCCTGGAGTTTAGACACCTCCAATCAGCCCCAGCATTTT
>TRBD2|TRBJ2-5|large|15|TRBV6-8
CASSQAAGVTETQYF
TGTGCCAGCAGTCAGGCAGCGGGAGTGACAGAGACCCAGTACTTC
>TRBD2|TRBJ2-3|few|15|TRBV6-8
CASSSRGRGTDTQYF
TGTGCCAGCAGTTCTCGCGGGAGAGGCACAGATACGCAGTATTTT
>NA|TRBJ2-1|NA|15|TRBV5-1
CASSLAVNSGNEQFF
TGCGCCAGCAGCTTGGCCGTGAACTCAGGCAATGAGCAGTTCTTC
>NA|TRBJ2-1|NA|13|TRBV10-2
CASSPGPYNEQFF
TGCGCCAGCAGTCCGGGTCCCTACAATGAGCAGTTCTTC
>NA|TRBJ1-4|few|15|TRBV28
CASSLTGGTNEKLFF
TGTGCCAGCAGCCTGACCGGCGGCACTAATGAAAAACTGTTTTTT
>NA|TRBJ1-2|NA|12|TRBV29-1
CSVVRGGYGYTF
TGCAGCGTTGTCCGGGGAGGCTATGGCTACACCTTC
>NA|TRBJ2-1|NA|13|TRBV19
CASGEGSYNEQFF
TGTGCCAGCGGAGAGGGATCCTACAATGAGCAGTTCTTC
>NA|TRBJ1-1|NA|13|TRBV6-8
CASQREVGTEAFF
TGTGCCAGCCAGAGGGAGGTTGGCACTGAAGCTTTCTTT
>NA|TRBJ1-1|large|16|TRBV6-1
CASSEAYIPGPGEAFF
TGTGCCAGCAGTGAAGCTTATATTCCTGGGCCGGGGGAAGCTTTCTTT
>NA|TRBJ1-3|NA|16|TRBV5-1
CASSLGQQFSGNTIYF
TGCGCCAGCAGCTTGGGACAGCAATTCTCTGGAAACACCATATATTTT
>NA|TRBJ2-7|NA|16|TRBV6-8
CASSYSLGAGFNEQYF
TGTGCCAGCAGTTATAGTTTGGGCGCGGGCTTCAACGAGCAGTACTTC
>TRBD1|TRBJ1-4|few|15|TRBV11-3
CASSLGQGAGEKLFF
TGTGCCAGCAGCTTAGGACAGGGGGCAGGGGAAAAACTGTTTTTT
>NA|TRBJ1-1|NA|12|TRBV18
CASALGDTEAFF
TGTGCCAGCGCCCTGGGGGATACTGAAGCTTTCTTT
>NA|TRBJ2-7|NA|11|TRBV19
CASSSNSEQYF
TGTGCCAGTAGTTCAAATTCCGAGCAGTACTTC
>NA|TRBJ2-7|NA|13|TRBV28
CASSLRAVYEQYF
TGTGCCAGCAGTTTAAGGGCAGTCTACGAGCAGTACTTC
>NA|TRBJ1-3|NA|13|TRBV6-8
CASSYDWGNTIYF
TGTGCCAGCAGTTATGATTGGGGAAACACCATATATTTT
>NA|TRBJ2-7|large|11|TRBV30
CAWRQTYEQYF
TGTGCCTGGAGACAGACCTACGAGCAGTACTTC
>NA|TRBJ1-1|NA|15|TRBV11-3
CASSLVGRLNTEAFF
TGTGCCAGCAGCTTAGTTGGCAGGCTGAACACTGAAGCTTTCTTT
>NA|TRBJ2-2|few|15|TRBV9
CASSVGGGNTGELFF
TGTGCCAGCAGCGTAGGGGGAGGAAACACCGGGGAGCTGTTTTTT
>TRBD2|TRBJ2-7|medium-sized|15|TRBV11-3
CASSPATSGSYEQYF
TGTGCCAGCAGCCCAGCGACTAGCGGGAGTTACGAGCAGTACTTC
>TRBD1|TRBJ1-1|few|15|TRBV11-3
CASSRMTGGDTEAFF
TGTGCCAGCAGCCGAATGACAGGGGGGGACACTGAAGCTTTCTTT
>NA|TRBJ1-3|NA|14|TRBV11-3
CASSSGTYGNTIYF
TGTGCCAGCAGCTCCGGGACGTACGGAAACACCATATATTTT
>NA|TRBJ2-7|few|15|TRBV15
CATSSGGGQPYEQYF
TGTGCCACCAGCAGTGGGGGCGGACAGCCCTACGAGCAGTACTTC
>NA|TRBJ1-5|few|12|TRBV19
CASNRADQPQHF
TGTGCCAGTAACAGGGCAGATCAGCCCCAGCATTTT
>NA|TRBJ1-2|NA|14|TRBV28
CASSLGEYTYGYTF
TGTGCCAGCAGTTTAGGTGAATACACTTATGGCTACACCTTC
>TRBD1|TRBJ2-7|NA|14|TRBV11-3
CASSRAGQGFEQYF
TGTGCCAGCAGCCGAGCAGGACAGGGGTTTGAGCAGTACTTC
>TRBD2|TRBJ2-3|NA|15|TRBV19
CASTRLAGVTDTQYF
TGTGCCAGCACCCGACTAGCGGGAGTCACAGATACGCAGTATTTT
>TRBD2|TRBJ2-3|few|15|TRBV6-8
CASSELAGDVDTQYF
TGTGCCAGCAGTGAGCTAGCGGGAGACGTGGATACGCAGTATTTT
>NA|TRBJ2-1|large|16|TRBV9
CASSPHLGTDYNEQFF
TGTGCCAGCAGCCCCCACCTAGGGACGGATTACAATGAGCAGTTCTTC
>NA|TRBJ2-1|few|15|TRBV11-3
CASSYLGISYNEQFF
TGTGCCAGCAGCTATTTGGGGATCTCCTACAATGAGCAGTTCTTC
>TRBD2|TRBJ2-4|NA|16|TRBV11-3
CASSLSLAAAKNIQYF
TGTGCCAGCAGCTTATCACTAGCGGCAGCCAAAAACATTCAGTACTTC
>NA|TRBJ1-5|medium-sized|14|TRBV9
CASSVEASDQPQHF
TGTGCCAGCAGCGTAGAAGCGTCGGATCAGCCCCAGCATTTT
>NA|TRBJ2-1|NA|14|TRBV11-3
CASSLQGAHNEQFF
TGTGCCAGCAGCCTCCAGGGTGCCCACAATGAGCAGTTCTTC
>NA|TRBJ1-5|medium-sized|15|TRBV9
CASSGGGEGNQPQHF
TGTGCCAGCAGCGGTGGAGGGGAGGGAAATCAGCCCCAGCATTTT
>TRBD1|TRBJ1-5|medium-sized|15|TRBV4-1
CASSPGGQGPGPQHF
TGCGCCAGCAGCCCTGGAGGACAGGGGCCGGGGCCCCAGCATTTT
>NA|TRBJ1-1|NA|12|TRBV6-8
CASSLQGTEAFF
TGTGCCAGCAGTCTACAGGGCACTGAAGCTTTCTTT
>NA|TRBJ2-7|hyperexpanded|12|TRBV19
CASSIGGYEQYF
TGTGCCAGTAGTATAGGGGGATACGAGCAGTACTTC
>TRBD2|TRBJ2-7|NA|14|TRBV29-1
CSVEGLAGNYEQYF
TGCAGCGTTGAAGGGCTAGCGGGAAACTACGAGCAGTACTTC
>NA|TRBJ1-2|NA|12|TRBV25-1
CASRGFNYGYTF
TGTGCCAGCAGGGGGTTTAACTATGGCTACACCTTC
>TRBD1|TRBJ1-3|large|16|TRBV9
CASSRRTGSTGNTIYF
TGTGCCAGCAGCAGGAGGACAGGTTCCACTGGAAACACCATATATTTT
>TRBD2|TRBJ2-1|NA|19|TRBV19
CASSISGRPSGGSYNEQFF
TGTGCCAGTAGTATATCCGGACGGCCGAGCGGGGGGAGTTACAATGAGCAGTTCTTC
>NA|TRBJ2-7|NA|16|TRBV19
CASSPAGLPSSYEQYF
TGTGCCAGTAGTCCTGCGGGACTCCCGAGCTCCTACGAGCAGTACTTC
>NA|TRBJ2-7|medium-sized|14|TRBV11-3
CASSTGQLTYEQYF
TGTGCCAGCAGCACGGGACAACTCACCTACGAGCAGTACTTC
>NA|TRBJ2-7|few|16|TRBV11-3
CASSLVVAGGYEEQYF
TGTGCCAGCAGCTTGGTAGTAGCTGGAGGCTACGAGGAGCAGTACTTC
>NA|TRBJ1-1|few|13|TRBV6-8
CASSYRAQGEAFF
TGTGCCAGCAGTTACAGGGCTCAGGGCGAAGCTTTCTTT
>TRBD2|TRBJ2-1|NA|16|TRBV19
CASSWTSGRTGNEQFF
TGTGCCAGTAGCTGGACTAGCGGGAGGACGGGCAATGAGCAGTTCTTC
>NA|TRBJ1-3|NA|15|TRBV28
CAGSRGAGFGNTIYF
TGTGCCGGCTCTAGGGGCGCCGGTTTTGGAAACACCATATATTTT
>NA|TRBJ2-2|once|15|TRBV28
CASSPRDRRAGELFF
TGTGCCAGCAGTCCTCGGGACCGGCGGGCCGGGGAGCTGTTTTTT
>NA|TRBJ2-3|NA|16|TRBV9
CASSVAVGGSTDTQYF
TGTGCCAGCAGCGTAGCTGTGGGCGGAAGCACAGATACGCAGTATTTT
>NA|TRBJ1-1|NA|13|TRBV29-1
CSVYIPGRFAAFF
TGCAGCGTATATATCCCCGGTCGATTTGCCGCTTTCTTT
>NA|TRBJ2-5|few|12|TRBV6-8
CASSDTAGTQYF
TGTGCCAGCAGTGACACCGCCGGGACCCAGTACTTC
>TRBD1|TRBJ1-2|medium-sized|16|TRBV11-3
CASSLGIITQGVGYTF
TGTGCCAGCAGCTTAGGAATTATAACCCAGGGGGTGGGCTACACCTTC
>NA|TRBJ2-1|few|14|TRBV11-3
CASSLLTAYNEQFF
TGTGCCAGCAGCTTACTTACAGCTTACAATGAGCAGTTCTTC
>TRBD1|TRBJ2-7|few|15|TRBV11-3
CASTLGTGRTYEQYF
TGTGCCAGCACTTTGGGGACAGGGAGGACCTACGAGCAGTACTTC
>TRBD1|TRBJ1-1|NA|15|TRBV6-8
CASSYQNRGDTEAFF
TGTGCCAGCAGTTATCAAAACAGGGGGGACACTGAAGCTTTCTTT